Given below is one T cell receptor beta chain in context. Original processing notes: How many nucleated cells were present was estimated from reference gene primer amplification. Sequencing used immunoSEQ multiplex PCR; TCRdb keeps in-frame clones, though not all of them. V, J and clone size are those of that table, while D and trimming were read from the DNA. The profile shows tens of thousands of clones, roughly 80% of them singletons. The sample originates from a study of blood T cell repertoires in COVID-19. This receptor was identified in a man between 45 and 60 years old with acute or convalescent COVID-19. The source material was peripheral blood.

The CDR3 is CASSYGTGGSGANVLTF. CDR3 DNA: TGTGCCAGCAGCTACGGGACAGGGGGGTCTGGGGCCAACGTCCTGACTTTC. This chain links TRBV5-4 with TRBJ2-6; TRBD1 aligns across 11 bases. The CDR3 covers 17 residues. The ends lost 3 bases at V and 1 base at J; junction bases unmatched: 3. Germline assignment: CDR1 SGHNT and CDR2 YYREEE (reference sequence).